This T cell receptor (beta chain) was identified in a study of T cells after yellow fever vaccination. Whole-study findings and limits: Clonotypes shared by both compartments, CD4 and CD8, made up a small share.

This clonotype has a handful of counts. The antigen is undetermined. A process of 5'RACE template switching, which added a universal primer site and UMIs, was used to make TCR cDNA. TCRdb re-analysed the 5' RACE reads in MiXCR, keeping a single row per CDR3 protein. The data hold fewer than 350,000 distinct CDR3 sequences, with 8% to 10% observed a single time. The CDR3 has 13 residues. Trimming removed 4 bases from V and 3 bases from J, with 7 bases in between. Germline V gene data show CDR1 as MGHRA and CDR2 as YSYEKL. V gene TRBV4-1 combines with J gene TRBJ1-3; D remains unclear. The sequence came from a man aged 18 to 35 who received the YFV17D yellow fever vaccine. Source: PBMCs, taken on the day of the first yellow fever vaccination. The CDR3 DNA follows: TGCGCCAGCAGCCCCGGTTATGGAAACACCATATATTTT. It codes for CASSPGYGNTIYF.